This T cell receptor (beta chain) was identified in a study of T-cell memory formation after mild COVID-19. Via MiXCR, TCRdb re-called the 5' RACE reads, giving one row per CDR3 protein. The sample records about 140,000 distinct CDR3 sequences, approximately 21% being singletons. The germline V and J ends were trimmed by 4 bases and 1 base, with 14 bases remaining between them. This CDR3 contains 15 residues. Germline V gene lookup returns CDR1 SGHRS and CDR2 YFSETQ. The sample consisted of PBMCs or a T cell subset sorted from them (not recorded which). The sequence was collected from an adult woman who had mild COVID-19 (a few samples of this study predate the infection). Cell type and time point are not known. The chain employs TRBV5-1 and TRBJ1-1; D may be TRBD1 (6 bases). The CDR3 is CASSPRGGGNTEAFF. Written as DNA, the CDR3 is TGCGCCAGCAGCCCCAGGGGAGGAGGGAACACTGAAGCTTTCTTT.